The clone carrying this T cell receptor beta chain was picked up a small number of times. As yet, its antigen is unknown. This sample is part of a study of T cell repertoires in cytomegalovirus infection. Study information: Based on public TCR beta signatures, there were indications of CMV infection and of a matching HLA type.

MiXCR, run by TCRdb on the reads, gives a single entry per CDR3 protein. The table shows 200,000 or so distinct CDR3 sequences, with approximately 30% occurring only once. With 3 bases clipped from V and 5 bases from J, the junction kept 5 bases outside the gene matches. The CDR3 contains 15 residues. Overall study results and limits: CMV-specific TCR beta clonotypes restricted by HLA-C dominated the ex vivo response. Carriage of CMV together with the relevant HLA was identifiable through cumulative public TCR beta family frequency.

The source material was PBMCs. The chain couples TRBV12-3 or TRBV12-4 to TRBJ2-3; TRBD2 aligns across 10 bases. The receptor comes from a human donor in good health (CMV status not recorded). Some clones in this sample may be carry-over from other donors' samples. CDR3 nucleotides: TGTGCCAGCAGTTTTGGAACTAGCGGGGAAGATACGCAGTATTTT. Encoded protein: CASSFGTSGEDTQYF.